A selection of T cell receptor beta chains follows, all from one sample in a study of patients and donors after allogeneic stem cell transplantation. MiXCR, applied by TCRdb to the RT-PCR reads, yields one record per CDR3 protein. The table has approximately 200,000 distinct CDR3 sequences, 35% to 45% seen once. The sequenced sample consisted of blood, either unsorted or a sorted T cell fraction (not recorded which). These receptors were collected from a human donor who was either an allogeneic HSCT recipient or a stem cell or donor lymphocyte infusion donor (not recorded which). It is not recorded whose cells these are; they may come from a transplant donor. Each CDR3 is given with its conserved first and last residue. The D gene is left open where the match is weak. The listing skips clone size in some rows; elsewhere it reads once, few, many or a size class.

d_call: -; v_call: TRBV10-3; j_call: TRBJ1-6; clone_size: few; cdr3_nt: TGTGCCATCAGTGTGGAGGGATCTAATTCACCCCTCCACTTT; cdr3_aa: CAISVEGSNSPLHF
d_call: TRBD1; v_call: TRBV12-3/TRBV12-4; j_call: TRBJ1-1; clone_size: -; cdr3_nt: TGTGCCAGCACTTCGACAGGGGGGAGCACTGAAGCTTTCTTT; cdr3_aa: CASTSTGGSTEAFF
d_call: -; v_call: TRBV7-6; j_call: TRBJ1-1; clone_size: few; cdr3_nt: TGTGCCAGCAGCTTAGATGGCGGGGATAACACTGAAGCTTTCTTT; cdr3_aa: CASSLDGGDNTEAFF
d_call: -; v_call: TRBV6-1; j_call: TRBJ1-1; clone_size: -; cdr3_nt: TGTGCCAGCAGTAGACTAGCCATATACACTGAAGCTTTCTTT; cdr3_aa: CASSRLAIYTEAFF
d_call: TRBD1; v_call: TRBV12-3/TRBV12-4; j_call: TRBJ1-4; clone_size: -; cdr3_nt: TGTGCCAGCAGTGTGACAGGGCATGGGAATGAAAAACTGTTTTTT; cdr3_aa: CASSVTGHGNEKLFF
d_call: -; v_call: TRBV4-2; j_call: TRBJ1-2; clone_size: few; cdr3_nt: TGTGCCAGCAGCCAAGATTGGGAAGCCTATGGCTACACCTTC; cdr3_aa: CASSQDWEAYGYTF
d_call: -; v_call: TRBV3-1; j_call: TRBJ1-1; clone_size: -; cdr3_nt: TGTGCCAGCAGCCAAGAAGGAGGGAAAGGGCTTAACACTGAAGCTTTCTTT; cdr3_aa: CASSQEGGKGLNTEAFF
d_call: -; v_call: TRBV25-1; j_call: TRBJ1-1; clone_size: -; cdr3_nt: TGTGCCAGCAGTGAGGGGGGGGGCCGGATGAACACTGAAGCTTTCTTT; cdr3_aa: CASSEGGGRMNTEAFF
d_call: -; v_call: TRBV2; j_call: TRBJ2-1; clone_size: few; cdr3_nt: TGTGCCAGCAGTGAAGCGGCCAGCTACAATGAGCAGTTCTTC; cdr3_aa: CASSEAASYNEQFF
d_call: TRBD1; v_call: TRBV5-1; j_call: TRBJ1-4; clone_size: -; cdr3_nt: TGCGCCAGCAGAGTCGAAGGACAGGGGTCTAATGAAAAACTGTTTTTT; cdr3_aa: CASRVEGQGSNEKLFF
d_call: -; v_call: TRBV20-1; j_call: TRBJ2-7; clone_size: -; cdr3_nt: TGCAGTGGGACCTCGTCAGGGCTACTTTCCTACGAGCAGTACTTC; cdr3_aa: CSGTSSGLLSYEQYF
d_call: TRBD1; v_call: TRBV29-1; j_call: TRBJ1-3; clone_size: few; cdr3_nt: TGCAGCGTTCCAGGGGGCCCCTCTGGAAACACCATATATTTT; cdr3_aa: CSVPGGPSGNTIYF
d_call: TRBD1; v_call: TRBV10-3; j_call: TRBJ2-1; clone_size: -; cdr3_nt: TGTGCCATCAGTGTACGGGACAGGGGTGGTAATGAGCAGTTCTTC; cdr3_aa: CAISVRDRGGNEQFF
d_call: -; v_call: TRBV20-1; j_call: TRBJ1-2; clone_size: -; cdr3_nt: TGCAGTGGTAGCCTGGGGGCTGGCTACACCTTC; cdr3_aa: CSGSLGAGYTF
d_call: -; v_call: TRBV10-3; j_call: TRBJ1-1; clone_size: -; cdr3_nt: TGTGCCATCAGTGAACTAGGATTCACCACTGAAGCTTTCTTT; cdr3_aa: CAISELGFTTEAFF
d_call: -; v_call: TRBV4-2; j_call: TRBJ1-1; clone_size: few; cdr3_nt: TGTGCCAGCAGGCCGGAGGGGACCCCCTCGTTCATGAACACTGAAGCTTTCTTT; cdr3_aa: CASRPEGTPSFMNTEAFF